This passage covers 10 T cell receptor beta chains from one sample sequenced in a study of T-cell memory formation after mild COVID-19. TCRdb redid the calling of the 5' RACE reads with MiXCR, one entry per CDR3 protein. Of hundreds of thousands of distinct CDR3 sequences in the sample, approximately 15% were seen once. Sequencing used PBMCs or a T cell subset sorted from them (not recorded which). The source of these receptors is an adult woman who had mild COVID-19 (a few samples of this study predate the infection). Cell type and time point are not known.

The V gene is TRBV7-3, the J gene TRBJ2-3; 11 bases are a match to TRBD2. Germline CDR1 is SGHTA and CDR2 is FQGTGA. Trimming cost V 4 bases and J 3 bases; bases outside gene matches: 9. The CDR3 extends over 17 amino acids. CDR3 in amino acids: CASSSGLLAGVTDTQYF. CDR3 DNA sequence: TGTGCCAGCAGCTCCGGATTACTAGCGGGAGTAACAGATACGCAGTATTTT.

This clonotype has only a few counts. The chain has TRBV6-2 or TRBV6-3 and TRBJ1-5; D gene unclear. This CDR3 is built from 14 residues. CDR1 and CDR2 (germline): MNHEY, SVGEGT. Trimming removed 4 bases at V and 4 bases at J, with 11 bases between. CDR3 sequence: CASSSLGWNQPQHF. The DNA for the CDR3 is TGTGCCAGCAGTTCCTTAGGATGGAATCAGCCCCAGCATTTT.

The J gene is TRBJ1-1, the V gene TRBV6-1; no clear D gene. CDR1 is MNHNS and CDR2 is SASEGT in the germline V gene. The CDR3 has 12 amino acids. Trimming stripped 7 bases from V and 7 bases from J, with 13 bases between. CDR3 sequence (DNA): TGTGCCAGCAATGTCTGGGAGGTTGAAGCTTTCTTT. Amino acid sequence: CASNVWEVEAFF.

The V call is TRBV3-1, the J call TRBJ2-7; D perhaps matches TRBD1 (8 bases). V was clipped by 4 bases and J by 2 bases, with 18 bases between them. Germline CDR1 and CDR2: LGHDT and YNNKEL (reference sequence). CDR3 length: 16 residues. The CDR3 loop reads CASSLSGAQGAYEQYF. In DNA form, the CDR3 reads TGTGCCAGCAGCCTCAGCGGGGCACAGGGGGCCTACGAGCAGTACTTC.

This clonotype was observed a few times. CDR3 region: CSVETTRTRETQYF. Written as DNA, the CDR3 is TGCAGCGTTGAAACCACCCGGACAAGAGAGACCCAGTACTTC. The rearrangement uses TRBV29-1 and TRBJ2-5; a possible D gene is TRBD1 (5 bases). Trimming removed 2 bases from V and 4 bases from J, with 14 bases in between. Per the germline V gene, CDR1 is SQVTM and CDR2 is ANQGSEA. The CDR3 is 14 amino acids. Variable domain in full (rest from reference TRBV29-1 and TRBJ2-5): SAVISQKPSRDICQRGTSLTIQCQVDSQVTMMFWYRQQPGQSLTLIATANQGSEATYESGFVIDKFPISRPNLTFSTLTVSNMSPEDSSIYLCSVETTRTRETQYFGPGTRLLVL.

This clonotype was observed a handful of times. The chain is built from TRBV6-2 or TRBV6-3 and TRBJ2-1; 13 nucleotides match TRBD2. Trimming took 5 bases from V and 4 from J; bases not matched to a gene: 14. The CDR3 length is 19 residues. Germline CDR1 MNHEY, CDR2 SVGEGT. CDR3: CASSVSGTSGKVRYNEQFF. CDR3 coding DNA: TGTGCCAGCAGTGTTTCCGGGACTAGCGGGAAGGTTCGGTACAATGAGCAGTTCTTC.

This rearrangement joins TRBV7-2 to TRBJ2-5; D is possibly TRBD1 (5 bases). The CDR3 has 14 amino acids. Trimming removed 0 bases from V and 4 bases from J, with 9 bases in between. Germline V lookup: CDR1 SGHTA, CDR2 FQGNSA. Here the CDR3 reads CASSLADRRETQYF. CDR3 bases: TGTGCCAGCAGCTTAGCAGACAGAAGAGAGACCCAGTACTTC.

This chain connects TRBV20-1 to TRBJ2-7; tentatively, D is TRBD1 (6 bases). CDR1 is DFQATT, CDR2 SNEGSKA, per germline (reference sequence). The CDR3 runs 14 residues. V was pared by 0 bases and J by 0 bases, with 9 bases between. For the CDR3, the DNA is TGCAGTGCTAGAGACAGGGGTAACTCCTACGAGCAGTACTTC. This sequence encodes CSARDRGNSYEQYF.

This clonotype has more than one count but fewer than ten. This chain joins TRBV5-1 and TRBJ1-5; D gene uncertain. The germline V and J ends were trimmed by 4 bases and 7 bases, with 18 bases remaining between them. This CDR3 is 15 amino acids long. CDR1 is SGHRS, CDR2 YFSETQ, per germline. CDR3 amino acids: CASSRSSGGGQPQHF. Written as DNA, the CDR3 is TGCGCCAGCAGCCGGAGCAGCGGAGGAGGACAGCCCCAGCATTTT.

The rearrangement joins TRBV5-1 to TRBJ1-4; 12 positions match TRBD1. J gave up 7 bases and V 4 bases, and 2 bases lay outside the gene matches. This CDR3 comprises 14 residues. Germline-derived CDR1 and CDR2 are SGHRS and YFSETQ. The CDR3 sequence: CASSRDRGLEKLFF. CDR3 nucleotides: TGCGCCAGCAGCAGGGACAGGGGGCTTGAAAAACTGTTTTTT.